Here is one T cell receptor (beta chain) with its context. Its antigen is as yet unknown. Hyperthyroidism had been newly diagnosed in patients aged 18 to 65, and its duration was under 2 months. CDR1 and CDR2 from the germline V gene are DFQATT and SNEGSKA (reference sequence). The CDR3 runs 17 residues. Between the trimmed V and J ends, which lost 1 base and 0 bases, there was a span of 16 bases. This record belongs to a study of T cells in Graves' hyperthyroidism and ophthalmopathy. Overall study results and limits: Blood also showed most of the thyroid clonotypes that were expanded above 0.001. In validation, the model predicted ophthalmopathy. These predictions came a median around 5.9 months before onset.

Amplified regions were TCR beta CDR3 sequences from RNA transcripts. A set of HTBI primers served as the primers for a first-round RT-PCR of the TCR CDR3. TCRdb fed the multiplex PCR reads into MiXCR, producing one record per CDR3 protein. Of about 690,000 distinct CDR3 sequences listed, roughly 17% were seen once; the top ten hold less than 20%. The sequence was obtained from a man between 50 and 59 years old with Graves' hyperthyroidism. The chain has TRBV20-1 and TRBJ2-1; no reliable D call. Sequencing was done on a sample of blood. This chain's CDR3 is CSARGVGRSRSYNEQFF. The DNA of the CDR3 is TGCAGTGCTAGAGGGGTAGGGCGGTCCCGCTCCTACAATGAGCAGTTCTTC.